This T cell receptor (beta chain) was retrieved from a study of T cell responses to AZD1222 COVID-19 vaccine. Repertoires were generated with immunoSEQ multiplex PCR, while TCRdb's copy carries only in-frame clones and drops some. The data contain some 120,000 clones, about 88% of them singletons. This TCR was recovered from an adult in good health. This sample comprised peripheral blood, obtained on day 0 of AZD1222 vaccination.

The CDR3 DNA sequence: TGTGCCAGCCGACAGAGGAATAGCAATCAGCCCCAGCATTTT. This gives the protein CASRQRNSNQPQHF. The V gene is TRBV27, the J gene TRBJ1-5; a weak D match, TRBD1 (5 bases). V was trimmed by 8 bases and J by 0 bases, leaving 11 bases between them. Germline V gene data show CDR1 as MNHEY and CDR2 as SMNVEV (reference sequence). The CDR3 is 14 residues long.